This T cell receptor (beta chain) was recorded in a study of shared clonotypes between healthy human individuals. Study as a whole: Each donor's CD8 memory used one plate, CD8 naive two, each CD4 subset three.

Genomic DNA from each subset was divided evenly over several immunoSEQ plates. TCRdb keeps only in-frame clones here, not all; method: immunoSEQ multiplex PCR. The table shows roughly 2 million clones, with roughly 94% occurring only once. The CDR3 runs to 18 residues. The germline CDR1 and CDR2 sequences are SEHNR and FQNEAQ (reference sequence). J gave up 6 bases and V 2 bases, and 16 bases lay outside the gene matches. The receptor was derived from a man younger than 35 in good health. The J gene is TRBJ2-1, the V gene TRBV7-9; TRBD2 agrees at 7 bases. Source material: naive CD4+ T cells sorted from blood. Subset defined: CD45RA+ positively selected. CDR3 bases: TGTGCCAGCAGCTTAAAGGCGGGGGACCTCCGAAGCGCCAATGAGCAGTTCTTC. Amino acids: CASSLKAGDLRSANEQFF.